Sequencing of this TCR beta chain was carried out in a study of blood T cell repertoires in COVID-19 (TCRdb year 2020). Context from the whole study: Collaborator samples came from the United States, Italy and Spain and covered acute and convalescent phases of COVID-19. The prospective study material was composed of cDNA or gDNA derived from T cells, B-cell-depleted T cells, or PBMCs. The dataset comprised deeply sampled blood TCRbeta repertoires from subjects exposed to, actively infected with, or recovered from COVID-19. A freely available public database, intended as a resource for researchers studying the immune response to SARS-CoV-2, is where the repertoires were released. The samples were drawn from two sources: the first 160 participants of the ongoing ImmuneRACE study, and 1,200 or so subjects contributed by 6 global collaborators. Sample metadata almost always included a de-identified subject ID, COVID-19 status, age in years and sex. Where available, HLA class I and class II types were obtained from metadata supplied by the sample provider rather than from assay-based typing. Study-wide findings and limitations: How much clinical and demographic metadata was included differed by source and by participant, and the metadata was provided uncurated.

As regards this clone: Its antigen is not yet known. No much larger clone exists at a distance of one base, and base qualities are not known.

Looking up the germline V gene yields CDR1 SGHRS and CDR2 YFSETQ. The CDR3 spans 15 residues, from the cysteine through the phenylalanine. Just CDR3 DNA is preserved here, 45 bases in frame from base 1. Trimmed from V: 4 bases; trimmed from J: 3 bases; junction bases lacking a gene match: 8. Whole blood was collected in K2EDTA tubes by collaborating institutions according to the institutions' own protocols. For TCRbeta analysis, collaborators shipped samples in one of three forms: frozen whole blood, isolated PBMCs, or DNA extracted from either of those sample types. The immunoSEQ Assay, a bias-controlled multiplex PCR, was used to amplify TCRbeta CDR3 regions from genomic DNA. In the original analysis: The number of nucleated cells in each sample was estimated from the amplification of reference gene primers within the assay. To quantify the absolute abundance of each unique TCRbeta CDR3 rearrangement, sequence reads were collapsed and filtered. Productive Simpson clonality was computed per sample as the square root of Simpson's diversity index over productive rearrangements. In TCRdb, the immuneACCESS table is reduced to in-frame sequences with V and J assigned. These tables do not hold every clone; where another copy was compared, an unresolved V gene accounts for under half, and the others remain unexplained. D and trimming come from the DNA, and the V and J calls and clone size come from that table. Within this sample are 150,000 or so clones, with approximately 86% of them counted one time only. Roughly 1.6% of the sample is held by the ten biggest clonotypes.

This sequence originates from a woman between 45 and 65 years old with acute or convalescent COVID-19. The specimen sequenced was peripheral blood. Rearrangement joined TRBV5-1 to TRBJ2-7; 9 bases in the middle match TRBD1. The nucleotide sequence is TGCGCCAGCAGCCGACTACCGGGACAGGGCTACGAGCAGTACTTC. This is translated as CASSRLPGQGYEQYF.